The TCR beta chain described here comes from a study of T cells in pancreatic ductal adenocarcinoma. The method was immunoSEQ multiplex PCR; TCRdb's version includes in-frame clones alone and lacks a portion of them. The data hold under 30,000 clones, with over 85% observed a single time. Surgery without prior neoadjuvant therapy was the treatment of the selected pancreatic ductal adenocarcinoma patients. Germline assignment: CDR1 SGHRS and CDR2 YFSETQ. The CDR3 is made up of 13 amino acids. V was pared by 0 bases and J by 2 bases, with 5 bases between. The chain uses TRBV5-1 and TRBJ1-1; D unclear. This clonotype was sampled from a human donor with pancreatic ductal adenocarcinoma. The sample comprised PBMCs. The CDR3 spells CASSLAGNTEAFF. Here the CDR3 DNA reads TGCGCCAGCAGCTTGGCCGGCAACACTGAAGCTTTCTTT.